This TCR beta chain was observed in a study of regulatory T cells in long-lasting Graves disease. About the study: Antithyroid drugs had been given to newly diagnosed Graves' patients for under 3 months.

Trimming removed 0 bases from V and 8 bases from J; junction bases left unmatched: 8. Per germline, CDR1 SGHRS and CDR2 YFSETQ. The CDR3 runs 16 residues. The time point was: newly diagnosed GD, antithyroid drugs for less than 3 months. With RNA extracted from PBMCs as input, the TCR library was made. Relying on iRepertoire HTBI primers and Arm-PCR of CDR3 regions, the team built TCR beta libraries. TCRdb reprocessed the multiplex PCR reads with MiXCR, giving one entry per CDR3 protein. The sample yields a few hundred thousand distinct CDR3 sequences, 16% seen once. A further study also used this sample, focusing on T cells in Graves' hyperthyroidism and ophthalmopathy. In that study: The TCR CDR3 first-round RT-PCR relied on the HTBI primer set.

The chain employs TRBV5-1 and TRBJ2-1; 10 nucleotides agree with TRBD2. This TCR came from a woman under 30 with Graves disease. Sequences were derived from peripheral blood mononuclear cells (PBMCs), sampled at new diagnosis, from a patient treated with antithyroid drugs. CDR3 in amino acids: CASSLVITGTSDEQFF. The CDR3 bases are TGCGCCAGCAGCTTGGTAATCACCGGGACTAGCGATGAGCAGTTCTTC.